These 14 T cell receptor beta chains originate from one sample sequenced in a study of T cell clonotyping in hematopoietic cell transplantation. Generated by immunoSEQ multiplex PCR, the TCRdb table keeps only in-frame clones and is missing some. This sample has about 29,000 clones, with around 80% found just once. The time point was: recipient sample about 28 days before transplant, after cytoreduction. The sample in question was peripheral blood mononuclear cells, obtained before stem cell transplant. The source of these receptors is a woman between 25 and 40 years old with chronic myeloid leukemia. Some clones in this sample may be carry-over from other donors' samples.

The CDR3 loop is CASAGRLSSYNEQFF. For the CDR3, the DNA is TGTGCCAGCGCGGGGCGCCTGAGCTCCTACAATGAGCAGTTCTTC. The chain recombines TRBV6-5 with TRBJ2-1; TRBD2 is a possible D gene (6 bases). CDR3 size: 15 residues. The germline V gene has CDR1 MNHEY and CDR2 SVGAGI. V was pared by 8 bases and J by 0 bases, with 14 bases between.

The chain combines TRBV7-3 with TRBJ1-2; 11 bases align to TRBD1. Germline V gene data show CDR1 as SGHTA and CDR2 as FQGTGA. CDR3 length: 16 amino acids. V shed 5 bases and J 8 bases; nucleotides not matched to a gene: 13. CDR3 nucleotides: TGTGCCAGCAGCACCTTGGACAGGGGGCGATCTCGGGGCTACACCTTC. This encodes CASSTLDRGRSRGYTF.

V gene TRBV6-5 combines with J gene TRBJ2-6; D uncertain. V was clipped by 6 bases and J by 0 bases, with 6 bases between them. This CDR3 spans 14 amino acids. The V gene's germline CDR1 is MNHEY and CDR2 SVGAGI. CDR3 in DNA: TGTGCCAGCAGACAGATCTCTGGGGCCAACGTCCTGACTTTC. It yields the protein CASRQISGANVLTF.

The chain links TRBV30 to TRBJ1-5; D not certain. Deletions cut 1 base from V and 3 bases from J, with 13 bases between. CDR3 length: 15 amino acids. Germline CDR1 reads GTSNPN; CDR2 reads SVGIG (reference sequence). The CDR3 coding sequence is TGTGCCTGGAGTGGTGGCAGCGTCTCCAATCAGCCCCAGCATTTT. Residues: CAWSGGSVSNQPQHF.

This clone occurred once. The V and J genes are TRBV5-1 and TRBJ2-7, with D possibly matching TRBD2 (6 bases). The CDR3 has 13 residues. Trimming took 2 bases from V and 7 from J, leaving 13 bases between them. Germline V gene lookup returns CDR1 SGHRS and CDR2 YFSETQ. The CDR3 is CASSFGGYGEQYV. CDR3 nucleotide sequence: TGCGCCAGCAGCTTCGGGGGTTATGGGGAGCAGTACGTC.

The sample holds one count of this clone. V usage is TRBV7-8 and J usage is TRBJ2-3, with 7 bases aligning to TRBD1. Germline V CDR1 and CDR2: SGHVS, FQNEAQ. The CDR3 contains 13 residues. Germline trimming cut 4 bases from V and 12 bases from J; bases unmatched to any gene: 10. In nucleotides, the CDR3 is TGTGCCAGCAGCTCCAAGCGACAGGGCATCCAGTATTTT. This sequence encodes CASSSKRQGIQYF.

The genes are TRBV18 and TRBJ2-7; possible D gene TRBD1, 5 bases. The CDR3 spans 14 residues. The germline V and J ends were trimmed by 3 bases and 3 bases, with 12 bases remaining between them. CDR1 and CDR2 from the germline V gene are KGHSH and LQKENI. The DNA of the CDR3 is TGTGCCAGCTCACCTGGGGCAGGTGTCTACGAGCAGTACTTC. It is translated as CASSPGAGVYEQYF.

The chain couples TRBV25-1 to TRBJ1-2; the D gene is possibly TRBD1 (5 bases). The germline CDR1 and CDR2 sequences are MGHDK and SYGVNS. The ends were cut back, 5 bases at V and 0 bases at J, with 10 bases in the middle. The CDR3 has 14 residues. CDR3 sequence (DNA): TGTGCCAGCAGTCACCGGGGGGCTAACTATGGCTACACCTTC. Protein product: CASSHRGANYGYTF.

J is TRBJ1-1 and V is TRBV5-1; possibly TRBD1 for D (5 bases). CDR3 length: 15 residues. In germline, CDR1 is SGHRS, CDR2 YFSETQ. Trimming left V 1 base short and J 8 bases short, with 18 bases between. CDR3 in DNA: TGCGCCAGCAGCTTGTCGACAGTCCCCGGCCAAGAAGCTTTCTTT. Translated: CASSLSTVPGQEAFF.

The chain carries TRBV19 and TRBJ2-2; D perhaps matches TRBD1 (6 bases). V lost 7 bases and J 1 base, leaving 19 bases between the germline ends. The CDR3 has 17 residues. Looked up from germline, CDR1 is LNHDA and CDR2 is SQIVND (reference sequence). CDR3 amino acids: CASTIWGQGKNTGELFF. The CDR3 bases are TGTGCCAGTACCATTTGGGGGCAGGGGAAGAACACCGGGGAGCTGTTTTTT.

V gene TRBV7-2 combines with J gene TRBJ1-1; D gene uncertain. Germline CDR1 is SGHTA and CDR2 is FQGNSA. There are 10 residues in the CDR3. V lost 7 bases, J lost 10 bases, and 10 bases lay in between. The CDR3 sequence: CASTGFGAFF. The CDR3 DNA is TGTGCCAGCACCGGTTTTGGAGCTTTCTTT.

The chain combines TRBV7-2 with TRBJ1-2, with D unresolved. The length of the CDR3 is 12 residues. Between the trimmed V and J ends, which lost 5 bases and 4 bases, there was a span of 8 bases. Germline lookup yields CDR1 SGHTA and CDR2 FQGNSA. Here the CDR3 reads CASSTSRYGYTF. CDR3 sequence (DNA): TGTGCCAGCAGCACAAGTCGCTATGGCTACACCTTC.

This CDR3 reads CASSPVGYYGYTF. The DNA for the CDR3 is TGTGCCAGCAGCCCGGTGGGATACTATGGCTACACCTTC. The chain employs TRBV7-2 and TRBJ1-2; D gene unclear. The CDR3 sequence is 13 residues long. Looked up from germline, CDR1 is SGHTA and CDR2 is FQGNSA. Trimming left V 5 bases short and J 3 bases short, with 10 bases between.

This clone is categorized as medium-sized. This chain links TRBV7-9 with TRBJ2-5; D may be TRBD2 (6 bases). Germline-derived CDR1 and CDR2 are SEHNR and FQNEAQ (reference sequence). The CDR3 consists of 15 residues. V was cut by 5 bases and J by 0 bases, with 13 bases left in between. Here the CDR3 DNA reads TGTGCCAGCAGCACGACCGGGGGTTACCAAGAGACCCAGTACTTC. Protein product: CASSTTGGYQETQYF.